This is a list of T cell receptor beta chains from one sample in a study of spatial heterogeneity in lung cancer. TCRdb re-called the 5' RACE reads through MiXCR, storing one row per CDR3 protein. The sample lists 100,000 or so distinct CDR3 sequences; approximately 4.4% were seen once. Sequenced material: lung tumor tissue, taken at surgery. The receptor set was obtained from a male donor with early-stage non-small cell lung cancer. CDR3s include the opening cysteine and the closing phenylalanine or tryptophan. Each record gives: J gene, V gene, D gene, CDR3 length, clone size, CDR3 protein, CDR3 DNA. The D gene is left open where the match is weak. Size is stated for part of the rows, as once, few or many counts, or as a class when the clone is expanded.

j_gene: TRBJ2-1
v_gene: TRBV4-1
d_gene: .
len: 17
abundance: many
CDR3aa: CASSPVQRPSSYNEQFF
CDR3nt: TGCGCCAGCAGCCCAGTCCAGAGACCAAGCTCCTACAATGAGCAGTTCTTC

j_gene: TRBJ2-7
v_gene: TRBV3-1
d_gene: TRBD2
len: 16
abundance: many
CDR3aa: CASSQGPLAGVYEQYF
CDR3nt: TGTGCCAGCAGCCAAGGGCCCCTAGCGGGAGTATACGAGCAGTACTTC

j_gene: TRBJ2-4
v_gene: TRBV7-9
d_gene: .
len: 14
abundance: .
CDR3aa: CASSLGTTKNIQYF
CDR3nt: TGTGCCAGCAGCTTAGGGACTACCAAAAACATTCAGTACTTC

j_gene: TRBJ2-7
v_gene: TRBV20-1
d_gene: TRBD1
len: 14
abundance: many
CDR3aa: CSARPGQVFYEQYF
CDR3nt: TGCAGTGCTAGACCGGGACAGGTGTTCTACGAGCAGTACTTC

j_gene: TRBJ2-1
v_gene: TRBV6-1
d_gene: TRBD2
len: 17
abundance: few
CDR3aa: CASRRGGRDLRRDEQFF
CDR3nt: TGTGCCAGCAGGAGGGGCGGGAGGGATCTTCGTAGGGATGAGCAGTTCTTC

j_gene: TRBJ1-4
v_gene: TRBV21-1
d_gene: .
len: 17
abundance: many
CDR3aa: CASSIRGKRATNEKLFF
CDR3nt: TGTGCCAGCAGCATCAGGGGTAAGAGAGCAACTAATGAAAAACTGTTTTTT

j_gene: TRBJ2-1
v_gene: TRBV28
d_gene: TRBD2
len: 19
abundance: many
CDR3aa: CASSERGLAGGPPRDEQFF
CDR3nt: TGTGCCAGCAGTGAGAGAGGACTAGCGGGAGGACCCCCTAGGGATGAGCAGTTCTTC

j_gene: TRBJ1-4
v_gene: TRBV5-1
d_gene: .
len: 15
abundance: many
CDR3aa: CASSLGAVQGEKLFF
CDR3nt: TGCGCCAGCAGCTTGGGGGCGGTCCAAGGGGAAAAACTGTTTTTT

j_gene: TRBJ2-2
v_gene: TRBV27
d_gene: .
len: 14
abundance: many
CDR3aa: CASSYGRDTGELFF
CDR3nt: TGTGCCAGCAGTTACGGCAGGGACACCGGGGAGCTGTTTTTT

j_gene: TRBJ2-3
v_gene: TRBV20-1
d_gene: .
len: 15
abundance: many
CDR3aa: CSALSRDRYTDTQYF
CDR3nt: TGCAGTGCTTTAAGCCGGGACCGCTACACAGATACGCAGTATTTT

j_gene: TRBJ2-4
v_gene: TRBV7-8
d_gene: .
len: 16
abundance: many
CDR3aa: CASSQLGGAAKNIQYF
CDR3nt: TGTGCCAGCAGCCAACTGGGGGGCGCAGCCAAAAACATTCAGTACTTC

j_gene: TRBJ2-7
v_gene: TRBV20-1
d_gene: .
len: 12
abundance: many
CDR3aa: CSASPNSYEQYF
CDR3nt: TGCAGTGCTAGTCCCAACTCCTACGAGCAGTACTTC

j_gene: TRBJ2-2
v_gene: TRBV3-1
d_gene: .
len: 13
abundance: many
CDR3aa: CASSPLLGLELFF
CDR3nt: TGTGCCAGCAGCCCTTTATTGGGGTTGGAGCTGTTTTTT

j_gene: TRBJ2-6
v_gene: TRBV6-5
d_gene: .
len: 14
abundance: few
CDR3aa: CASHPGLGANVLTF
CDR3nt: TGTGCCAGCCACCCGGGGTTGGGGGCCAACGTCCTGACTTTC

j_gene: TRBJ1-4
v_gene: TRBV4-2
d_gene: .
len: 16
abundance: few
CDR3aa: CASSLTSRATNEKLFF
CDR3nt: TGTGCCAGCAGCCTCACGTCGCGGGCAACTAATGAAAAACTGTTTTTT

j_gene: TRBJ2-1
v_gene: TRBV12-3/TRBV12-4
d_gene: TRBD2
len: 20
abundance: many
CDR3aa: CASLLLGTSGDLSSYNEQFF
CDR3nt: TGTGCCAGCCTCCTCCTAGGGACTAGCGGAGACTTAAGCTCCTACAATGAGCAGTTCTTC

j_gene: TRBJ2-7
v_gene: TRBV10-3
d_gene: .
len: 14
abundance: .
CDR3aa: CATLEDSGAYEQYF
CDR3nt: TGTGCCACCCTGGAGGATAGCGGAGCCTACGAGCAGTACTTC

j_gene: TRBJ2-7
v_gene: TRBV3-1
d_gene: .
len: 12
abundance: many
CDR3aa: CASSQRESEQYF
CDR3nt: TGTGCCAGCAGCCAAAGGGAGTCTGAGCAGTACTTC

j_gene: TRBJ1-4
v_gene: TRBV7-8
d_gene: .
len: 14
abundance: many
CDR3aa: CASSHDTGREKLFF
CDR3nt: TGTGCCAGCAGCCACGACACGGGACGGGAAAAACTGTTTTTT

j_gene: TRBJ2-1
v_gene: TRBV18
d_gene: .
len: 18
abundance: many
CDR3aa: CASSPRAETAYGGNEQFF
CDR3nt: TGTGCCAGCTCACCCCGAGCTGAGACAGCCTACGGCGGCAATGAGCAGTTCTTC

j_gene: TRBJ2-7
v_gene: TRBV7-9
d_gene: .
len: 12
abundance: many
CDR3aa: CASSALPYEQYF
CDR3nt: TGTGCCAGCTCGGCCCTCCCCTACGAGCAGTACTTC

j_gene: TRBJ2-2
v_gene: TRBV4-1
d_gene: .
len: 14
abundance: many
CDR3aa: CASSRRGNTGELFF
CDR3nt: TGCGCCAGCAGTAGGCGGGGGAACACCGGGGAGCTGTTTTTT

j_gene: TRBJ1-5
v_gene: TRBV27
d_gene: .
len: 14
abundance: many
CDR3aa: CASRMGGAGQPQHF
CDR3nt: TGTGCCAGCAGGATGGGAGGGGCGGGTCAGCCCCAGCATTTT

j_gene: TRBJ2-4
v_gene: TRBV27
d_gene: TRBD2
len: 14
abundance: many
CDR3aa: CASRAGLAKNIQYF
CDR3nt: TGTGCCAGCAGAGCGGGGCTAGCCAAAAACATTCAGTACTTC

j_gene: TRBJ1-5
v_gene: TRBV27
d_gene: .
len: 14
abundance: many
CDR3aa: CASSPGTSNQPQHF
CDR3nt: TGTGCCAGCAGTCCCGGGACAAGCAATCAGCCCCAGCATTTT

j_gene: TRBJ2-4
v_gene: TRBV2
d_gene: .
len: 14
abundance: many
CDR3aa: CASTPGLAKNIQYF
CDR3nt: TGTGCCAGCACCCCGGGACTAGCCAAAAACATTCAGTACTTC

j_gene: TRBJ2-1
v_gene: TRBV24-1
d_gene: .
len: 14
abundance: many
CDR3aa: CATSDVYSYNEQFF
CDR3nt: TGTGCCACCAGTGATGTCTATTCCTACAATGAGCAGTTCTTC

j_gene: TRBJ2-7
v_gene: TRBV5-1
d_gene: .
len: 15
abundance: many
CDR3aa: CASSLNWHSPREQYF
CDR3nt: TGCGCCAGCAGCTTGAATTGGCACAGTCCGCGCGAGCAGTACTTC

j_gene: TRBJ1-5
v_gene: TRBV28
d_gene: TRBD1
len: 16
abundance: many
CDR3aa: CASRPGTVYSNQPQHF
CDR3nt: TGTGCCAGCAGACCGGGGACAGTCTATAGCAATCAGCCCCAGCATTTT

j_gene: TRBJ2-7
v_gene: TRBV20-1
d_gene: .
len: 13
abundance: few
CDR3aa: CSAGDPYSYEQYF
CDR3nt: TGCAGTGCTGGGGATCCATATTCCTACGAGCAGTACTTC

j_gene: TRBJ1-2
v_gene: TRBV29-1
d_gene: .
len: 13
abundance: many
CDR3aa: CSVEEDRRYGYTF
CDR3nt: TGCAGCGTTGAGGAGGACAGAAGATATGGCTACACCTTC

j_gene: TRBJ1-2
v_gene: TRBV5-1
d_gene: .
len: 17
abundance: many
CDR3aa: CASRSMTLGVDGYGYTF
CDR3nt: TGCGCCAGCAGAAGCATGACCCTAGGGGTGGACGGCTATGGCTACACCTTC

j_gene: TRBJ2-2
v_gene: TRBV4-1
d_gene: .
len: 16
abundance: many
CDR3aa: CASSQGGHWNTGELFF
CDR3nt: TGCGCCAGCAGCCAAGGGGGACACTGGAACACCGGGGAGCTGTTTTTT

j_gene: TRBJ2-7
v_gene: TRBV5-1
d_gene: TRBD2
len: 15
abundance: few
CDR3aa: CASSRAGAHSYEQYF
CDR3nt: TGCGCCAGCAGTCGAGCGGGGGCCCACTCCTACGAGCAGTACTTC

j_gene: TRBJ2-7
v_gene: TRBV3-1
d_gene: .
len: 14
abundance: .
CDR3aa: CASSHTTGRYEQYF
CDR3nt: TGTGCCAGCAGCCACACGACGGGACGGTACGAGCAGTACTTC

j_gene: TRBJ1-2
v_gene: TRBV28
d_gene: .
len: 12
abundance: .
CDR3aa: CASSFQGNGYTF
CDR3nt: TGTGCCAGCAGTTTTCAAGGGAACGGCTACACCTTC

j_gene: TRBJ1-2
v_gene: TRBV2
d_gene: .
len: 13
abundance: many
CDR3aa: CASSVAGFYGYTF
CDR3nt: TGTGCCAGCAGTGTCGCAGGGTTCTATGGCTACACCTTC

j_gene: TRBJ2-1
v_gene: TRBV9
d_gene: .
len: 13
abundance: few
CDR3aa: CASSVSFYNEQFF
CDR3nt: TGTGCCAGCAGCGTATCTTTTTACAATGAGCAGTTCTTC

j_gene: TRBJ2-7
v_gene: TRBV5-1
d_gene: TRBD1
len: 15
abundance: many
CDR3aa: CASSTAGTDEYEQYF
CDR3nt: TGCGCCAGCAGCACCGCCGGGACAGATGAATACGAGCAGTACTTC

j_gene: TRBJ2-1
v_gene: TRBV6-1
d_gene: TRBD2
len: 14
abundance: few
CDR3aa: CASSTRLAGGLEFF
CDR3nt: TGTGCCAGCAGTACTCGACTAGCGGGAGGACTCGAGTTCTTC

j_gene: TRBJ1-1
v_gene: TRBV12-3/TRBV12-4
d_gene: .
len: 13
abundance: many
CDR3aa: CASTWQSNTEAFF
CDR3nt: TGTGCCAGCACTTGGCAGTCCAACACTGAAGCTTTCTTT

j_gene: TRBJ1-1
v_gene: TRBV30
d_gene: .
len: 14
abundance: .
CDR3aa: CAWSLFDSSTEAFF
CDR3nt: TGTGCCTGGAGTCTATTTGACAGTAGCACTGAAGCTTTCTTT